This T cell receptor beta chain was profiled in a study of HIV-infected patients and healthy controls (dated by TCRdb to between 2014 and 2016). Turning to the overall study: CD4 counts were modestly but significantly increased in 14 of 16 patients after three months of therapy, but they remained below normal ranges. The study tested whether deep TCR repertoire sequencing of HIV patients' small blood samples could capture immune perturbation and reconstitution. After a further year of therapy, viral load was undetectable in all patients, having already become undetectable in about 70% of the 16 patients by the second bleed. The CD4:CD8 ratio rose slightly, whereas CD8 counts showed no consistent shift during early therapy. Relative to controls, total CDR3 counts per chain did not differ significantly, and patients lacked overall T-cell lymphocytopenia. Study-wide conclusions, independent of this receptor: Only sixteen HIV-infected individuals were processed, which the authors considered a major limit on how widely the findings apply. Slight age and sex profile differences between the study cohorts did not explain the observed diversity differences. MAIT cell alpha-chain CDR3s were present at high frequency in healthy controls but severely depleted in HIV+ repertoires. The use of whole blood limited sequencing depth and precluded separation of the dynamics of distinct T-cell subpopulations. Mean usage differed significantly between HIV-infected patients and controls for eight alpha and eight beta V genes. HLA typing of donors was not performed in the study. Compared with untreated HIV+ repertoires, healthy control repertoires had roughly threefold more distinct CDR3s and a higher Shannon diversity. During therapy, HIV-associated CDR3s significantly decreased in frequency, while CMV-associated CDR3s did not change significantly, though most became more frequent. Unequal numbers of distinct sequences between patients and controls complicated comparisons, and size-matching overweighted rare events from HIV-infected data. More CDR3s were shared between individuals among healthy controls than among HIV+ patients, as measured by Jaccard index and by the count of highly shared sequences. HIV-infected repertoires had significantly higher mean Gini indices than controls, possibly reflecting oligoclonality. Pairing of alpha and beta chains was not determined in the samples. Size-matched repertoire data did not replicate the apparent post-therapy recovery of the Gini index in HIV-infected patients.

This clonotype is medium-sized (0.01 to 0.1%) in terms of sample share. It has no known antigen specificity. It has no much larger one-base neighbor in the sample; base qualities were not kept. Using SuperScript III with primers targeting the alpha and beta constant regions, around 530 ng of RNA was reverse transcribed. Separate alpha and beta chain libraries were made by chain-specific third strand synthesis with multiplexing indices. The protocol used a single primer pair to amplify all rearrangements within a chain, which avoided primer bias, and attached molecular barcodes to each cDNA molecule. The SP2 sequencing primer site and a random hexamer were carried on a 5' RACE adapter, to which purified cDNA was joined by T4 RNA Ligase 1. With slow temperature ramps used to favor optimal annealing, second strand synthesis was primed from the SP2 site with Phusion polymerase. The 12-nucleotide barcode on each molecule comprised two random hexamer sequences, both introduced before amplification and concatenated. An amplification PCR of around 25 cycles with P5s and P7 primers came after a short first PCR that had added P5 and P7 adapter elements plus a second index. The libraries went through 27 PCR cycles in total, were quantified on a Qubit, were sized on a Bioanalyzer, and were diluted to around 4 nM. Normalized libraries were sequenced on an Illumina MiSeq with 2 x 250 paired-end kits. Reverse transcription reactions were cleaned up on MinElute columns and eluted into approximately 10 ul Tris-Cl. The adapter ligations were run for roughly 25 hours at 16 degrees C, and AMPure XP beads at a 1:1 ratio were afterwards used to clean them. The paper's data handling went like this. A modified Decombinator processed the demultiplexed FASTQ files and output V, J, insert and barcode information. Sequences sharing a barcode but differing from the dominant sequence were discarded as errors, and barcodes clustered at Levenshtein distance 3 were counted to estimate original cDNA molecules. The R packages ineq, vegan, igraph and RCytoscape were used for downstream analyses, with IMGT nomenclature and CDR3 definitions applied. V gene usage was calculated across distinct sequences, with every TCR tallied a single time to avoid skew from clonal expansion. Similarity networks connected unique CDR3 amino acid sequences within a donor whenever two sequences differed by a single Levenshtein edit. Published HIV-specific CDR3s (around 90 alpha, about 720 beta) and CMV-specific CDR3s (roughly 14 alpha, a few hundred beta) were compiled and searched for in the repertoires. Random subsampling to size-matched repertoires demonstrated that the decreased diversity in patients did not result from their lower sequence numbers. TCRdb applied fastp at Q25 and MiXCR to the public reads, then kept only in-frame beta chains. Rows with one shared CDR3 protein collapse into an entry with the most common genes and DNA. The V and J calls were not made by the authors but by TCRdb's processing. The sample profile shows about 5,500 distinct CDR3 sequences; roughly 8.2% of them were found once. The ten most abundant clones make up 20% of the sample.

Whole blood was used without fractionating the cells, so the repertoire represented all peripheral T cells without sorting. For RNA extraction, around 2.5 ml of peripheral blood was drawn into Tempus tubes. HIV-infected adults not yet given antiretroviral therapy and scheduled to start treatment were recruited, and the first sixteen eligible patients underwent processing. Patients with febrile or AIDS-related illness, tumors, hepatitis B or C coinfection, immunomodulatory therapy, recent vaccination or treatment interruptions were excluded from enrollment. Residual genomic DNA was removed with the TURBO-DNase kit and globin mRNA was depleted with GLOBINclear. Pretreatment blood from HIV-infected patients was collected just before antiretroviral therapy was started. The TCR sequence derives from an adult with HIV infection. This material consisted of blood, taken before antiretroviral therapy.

At the DNA level, the sequence is TGTGCCAGCAGCTTAAGTGGGAGAGGTTCAGATACGCAGTATTTT. Its protein reads: CASSLSGRGSDTQYF. The sequence is built from TRBV7-3 and TRBJ2-3; TRBD2 is perhaps the D gene, given 5 matching bases. For CDR1 and CDR2, the germline V gene lists SGHTA and FQGTGA. Taken from cysteine to phenylalanine, the CDR3 has 15 residues. The read is trimmed to its CDR3 DNA, 45 bases read in frame from base 1. The V and J ends are trimmed by 1 base and 4 bases, leaving 12 bases between them.